These T cell receptor beta chains were read from a single sample in a study of shared clonotypes between healthy human individuals. This table comes from immunoSEQ multiplex PCR, and its TCRdb copy is limited to in-frame clones, with some not included. The sample lists about 1.1 million clones; around 78% were seen once. Sequencing was carried out using memory CD4+ T cells from PBMCs. Every receptor here comes from a man aged 18 to 29 in good health. Some clones in this sample may be carry-over from other donors' samples. CDR3s include the opening cysteine and the closing phenylalanine or tryptophan. A D gene is named only where the DNA matches it firmly. Some rows mark clone size as missing; the rest say once, few, many or name a class of expanded clone.

j_call v_call clone_size d_call cdr3_aa cdr3_nt
TRBJ2-7 TRBV7-3 NA NA CASSLQGASDEQYF TGTGCCAGCAGCTTACAGGGAGCAAGCGACGAGCAGTACTTC
TRBJ2-5 TRBV4-3 NA TRBD1 CASSLGQGYQETQYF TGCGCCAGCAGCCTGGGACAGGGGTACCAAGAGACCCAGTACTTC
TRBJ2-5 TRBV5-6 once NA CASSLPGSTETQYF TGTGCCAGCAGCTTACCAGGTTCGACAGAGACCCAGTACTTC
TRBJ2-5 TRBV5-1 once TRBD1 CASSTGQAEETQYF TGCGCCAGCAGCACGGGACAGGCCGAAGAGACCCAGTACTTC
TRBJ1-1 TRBV19 few NA CASSSPSGTLMNTEAFF TGTGCCAGTAGTAGCCCCTCTGGGACGTTGATGAACACTGAAGCTTTCTTT
TRBJ1-2 TRBV23-1 NA NA CASSPEPGGANYGYTF TGCGCCAGCAGTCCCGAGCCGGGCGGAGCTAACTATGGCTACACCTTC
TRBJ1-3 TRBV2 NA NA CASTLSGNTIYF TGTGCCAGCACCCTTTCTGGAAACACCATATATTTT
TRBJ1-5 TRBV28 many TRBD1 CASSTTGGGQPQHF TGTGCCAGCAGTACGACAGGGGGCGGACAGCCCCAGCATTTT
TRBJ2-1 TRBV5-1 NA NA CASSPLPGVHEQFF TGCGCCAGCAGCCCCCTACCGGGGGTTCATGAGCAGTTCTTC
TRBJ1-5 TRBV6-1 NA TRBD1 CAHSLGQGRDQPQHF TGTGCCCACTCCCTGGGACAGGGGCGGGATCAGCCCCAGCATTTT
TRBJ2-7 TRBV7-2 NA NA CASSKDYSYEQYF TGTGCCAGCAGCAAGGATTACTCCTACGAGCAGTACTTC
TRBJ1-5 TRBV27 NA NA CASSLGYSNQPQHF TGTGCCAGCAGTTTAGGGTACAGCAATCAGCCCCAGCATTTT
TRBJ2-1 TRBV9 many NA CASSLGSPYNEQFF TGTGCCAGCAGTTTGGGGTCCCCTTACAATGAGCAGTTCTTC
TRBJ2-1 TRBV28 NA NA CASTPKWAVYNEQFF TGTGCCAGCACCCCTAAATGGGCGGTTTACAATGAGCAGTTCTTC
TRBJ2-7 TRBV10-2 NA TRBD2 CASSSLAGGLYEQYF TGCGCCAGCAGTTCCCTAGCGGGAGGGCTCTACGAGCAGTACTTC
TRBJ2-2 TRBV7-2 NA NA CASSLDPGYSGELFF TGTGCCAGCAGCTTAGATCCAGGGTACTCCGGGGAGCTGTTTTTT
TRBJ2-7 TRBV6-6 NA TRBD2 CASSPGTSGTYEQYF TGTGCCAGCAGCCCTGGGACTAGCGGAACCTACGAGCAGTACTTC
TRBJ2-3 TRBV7-3 NA TRBD2 CASSPPPGLAGGSTDTQYF TGTGCCAGCAGCCCTCCCCCGGGACTAGCGGGAGGTAGCACAGATACGCAGTATTTT
TRBJ1-2 TRBV10-3 once NA CAISESVLTVNGYTF TGTGCCATCAGTGAGTCGGTTTTAACCGTTAATGGCTACACCTTC
TRBJ1-5 TRBV4-1 NA NA CASSHSEGIPKGQPQHF TGCGCCAGCAGCCACTCGGAGGGGATTCCGAAGGGGCAGCCCCAGCATTTT
TRBJ1-4 TRBV7-2 NA NA CASSRGDGNEKLFF TGTGCCAGCAGCCGCGGGGACGGGAATGAAAAACTGTTTTTT
TRBJ1-1 TRBV11-2 NA NA CASSLVGGRTTEAFF TGTGCCAGCAGCTTAGTCGGCGGCAGGACCACTGAAGCTTTCTTT
TRBJ2-2 TRBV13 once TRBD2 CASSLRRLAENTGELFF TGTGCCAGCAGTCTTAGGCGGCTAGCGGAGAACACCGGGGAGCTGTTTTTT
TRBJ2-3 TRBV19 NA TRBD1 CATRDRGTDTQYF TGTGCCACCCGGGACAGGGGTACAGATACGCAGTATTTT
TRBJ2-1 TRBV6-6 NA NA CASSYIRDNEQFF TGTGCCAGCAGCTACATTAGGGACAATGAGCAGTTCTTC
TRBJ1-5 TRBV14 few NA CASSRGLGQPQHF TGTGCCAGCAGCCGAGGACTTGGGCAGCCCCAGCATTTT
TRBJ2-2 TRBV28 NA TRBD2 CASSLLAGGASHGELFF TGTGCCAGCAGTCTCCTAGCGGGAGGGGCGAGCCACGGGGAGCTGTTTTTT
TRBJ1-1 TRBV5-5 NA NA CASSFRVITEAFF TGTGCCAGCAGCTTCCGGGTGATCACTGAAGCTTTCTTT
TRBJ1-5 TRBV30 NA NA CAFATGNSNQPQHF TGTGCCTTTGCGACCGGCAATAGCAATCAGCCCCAGCATTTT
TRBJ2-1 TRBV28 NA NA CASSLGGGGYNEQFF TGTGCCAGCAGTTTAGGAGGGGGCGGGTACAATGAGCAGTTCTTC
TRBJ2-7 TRBV6-7 NA NA CATGRERAYEQYF TGTGCAACGGGACGGGAAAGGGCCTACGAGCAGTACTTC
TRBJ1-2 TRBV29-1 few NA CSVEEVGSGSYGYTF TGCAGCGTTGAAGAGGTTGGCAGTGGGTCCTATGGCTACACCTTC
TRBJ1-3 TRBV7-3 NA NA CASSTGSPGTGNTIYF TGTGCCAGCAGCACGGGTTCCCCCGGCACAGGAAACACCATATATTTT
TRBJ1-2 TRBV28 NA NA CASSRQIQNYGYTF TGTGCCAGCAGTCGACAGATCCAGAACTATGGCTACACCTTC
TRBJ1-2 TRBV6-1 NA NA CATRPIPHGYTF TGTGCCACCCGCCCGATCCCTCATGGCTACACCTTC
TRBJ2-5 TRBV5-1 NA TRBD2 CASSLGGSGSETQYF TGCGCCAGCAGCCTTGGGGGTAGCGGGAGTGAGACCCAGTACTTC
TRBJ2-3 TRBV2 NA NA CASSDGQSRTDTQYF TGTGCCAGCAGTGACGGACAGTCCCGCACAGATACGCAGTATTTT
TRBJ1-2 TRBV27 many NA CARTRTVHGYTF TGTGCCAGGACCAGGACAGTCCATGGCTACACCTTC
TRBJ2-1 TRBV5-6 NA TRBD2 CASRSTSGSSNEQFF TGTGCCAGCAGATCGACTAGCGGGAGTTCCAATGAGCAGTTCTTC
TRBJ2-5 TRBV7-2 NA NA CASSLALAREETQYF TGTGCCAGCAGCTTAGCCCTAGCTCGGGAAGAGACCCAGTACTTC
TRBJ1-1 TRBV7-2 NA NA CASSFTENTEAFF TGTGCCAGCAGCTTTACAGAGAACACTGAAGCTTTCTTT
TRBJ1-3 TRBV2 NA TRBD1 CASSDRGSGTGNTIYF TGTGCCAGCAGTGACAGGGGGAGTGGCACTGGAAACACCATATATTTT
TRBJ1-2 TRBV2 NA NA CASASLYGYTF TGTGCCAGCGCTAGCCTCTATGGCTACACCTTC
TRBJ2-5 TRBV11-2 NA NA CASRPRQGWAETQYF TGTGCCAGCAGACCCAGGCAGGGTTGGGCAGAGACCCAGTACTTC
TRBJ2-1 TRBV28 NA TRBD2 CASSLAGVDHEQFF TGTGCCAGCAGTTTAGCGGGAGTGGATCATGAGCAGTTCTTC
TRBJ1-1 TRBV19 NA TRBD1 CASTLSGQDTEAFF TGTGCCAGTACCCTATCCGGACAGGACACTGAAGCTTTCTTT
TRBJ2-7 TRBV28 NA TRBD2 CASRTGLAGNYYEQYF TGTGCCAGCAGAACGGGACTAGCGGGAAACTACTACGAGCAGTACTTC
TRBJ2-7 TRBV30 NA NA CAWSNTPARGQYF TGTGCCTGGAGTAACACTCCTGCGCGGGGGCAGTACTTC
TRBJ2-7 TRBV4-2 once NA CASSQSMKDSYEQYF TGTGCCAGCAGCCAGTCTATGAAAGACTCCTACGAGCAGTACTTC
TRBJ1-1 TRBV12-5 NA TRBD1 CASGLITTGTTEAFF TGTGCTAGTGGTTTGATCACGACAGGGACAACTGAAGCTTTCTTT
TRBJ2-5 TRBV29-1 few NA CSGRASKETQYF TGCAGCGGGAGGGCGAGCAAAGAGACCCAGTACTTC
TRBJ1-1 TRBV29-1 many NA CSAGGQHF TGCAGCGCGGGGGGTCAGCACTTT